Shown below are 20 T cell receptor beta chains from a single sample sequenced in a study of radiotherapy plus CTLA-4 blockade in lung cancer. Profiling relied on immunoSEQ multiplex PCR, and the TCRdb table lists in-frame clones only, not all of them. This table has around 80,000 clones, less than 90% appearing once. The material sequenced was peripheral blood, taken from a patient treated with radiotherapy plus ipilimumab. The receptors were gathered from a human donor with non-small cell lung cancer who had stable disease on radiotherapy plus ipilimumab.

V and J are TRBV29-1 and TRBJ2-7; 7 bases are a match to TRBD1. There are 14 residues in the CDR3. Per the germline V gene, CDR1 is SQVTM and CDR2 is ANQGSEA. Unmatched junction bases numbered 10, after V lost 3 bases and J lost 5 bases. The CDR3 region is CSVDGGTASNEQYF. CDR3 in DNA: TGCAGCGTTGATGGTGGGACAGCCTCTAACGAGCAGTACTTC.

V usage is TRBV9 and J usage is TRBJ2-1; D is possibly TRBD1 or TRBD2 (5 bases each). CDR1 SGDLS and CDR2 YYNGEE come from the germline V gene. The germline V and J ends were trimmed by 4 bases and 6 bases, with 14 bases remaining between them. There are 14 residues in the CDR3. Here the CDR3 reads CASSIRTGTNEQFF. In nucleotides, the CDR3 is TGTGCCAGCAGCATCCGTACTGGGACCAATGAGCAGTTCTTC.

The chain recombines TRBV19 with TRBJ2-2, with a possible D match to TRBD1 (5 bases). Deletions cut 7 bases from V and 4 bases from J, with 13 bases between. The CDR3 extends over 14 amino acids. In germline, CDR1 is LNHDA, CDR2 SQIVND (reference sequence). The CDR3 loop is CASTTKGVTGELFF. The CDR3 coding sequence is TGTGCCAGTACCACAAAAGGGGTCACCGGGGAGCTGTTTTTT.

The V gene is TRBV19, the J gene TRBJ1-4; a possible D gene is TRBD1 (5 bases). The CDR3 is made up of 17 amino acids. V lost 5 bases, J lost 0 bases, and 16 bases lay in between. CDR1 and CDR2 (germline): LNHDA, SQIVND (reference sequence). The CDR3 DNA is TGTGCCAGTAGTCCTAGAGCAGGACACTCAACTAATGAAAAACTGTTTTTT. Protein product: CASSPRAGHSTNEKLFF.

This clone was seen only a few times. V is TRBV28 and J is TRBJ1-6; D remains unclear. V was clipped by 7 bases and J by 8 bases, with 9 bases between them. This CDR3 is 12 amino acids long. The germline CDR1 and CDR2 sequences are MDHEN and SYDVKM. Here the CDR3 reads CASNARDSPLHF. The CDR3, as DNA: TGTGCCAGCAACGCCAGAGATTCACCCCTCCACTTT.

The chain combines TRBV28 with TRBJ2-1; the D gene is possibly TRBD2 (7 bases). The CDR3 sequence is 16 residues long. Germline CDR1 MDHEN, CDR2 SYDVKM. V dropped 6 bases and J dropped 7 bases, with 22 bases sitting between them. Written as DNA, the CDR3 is TGTGCCAGCAGCCCCGGGGCGGGGGCGGCGTGGAATGAGCAGTTCTTC. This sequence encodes CASSPGAGAAWNEQFF.

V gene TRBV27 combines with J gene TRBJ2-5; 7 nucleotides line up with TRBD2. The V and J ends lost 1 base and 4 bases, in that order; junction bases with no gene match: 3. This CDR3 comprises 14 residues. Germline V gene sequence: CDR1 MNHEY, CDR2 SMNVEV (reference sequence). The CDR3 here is CASSLWGGRETQYF. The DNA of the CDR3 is TGTGCCAGCAGTTTATGGGGGGGAAGAGAGACCCAGTACTTC.

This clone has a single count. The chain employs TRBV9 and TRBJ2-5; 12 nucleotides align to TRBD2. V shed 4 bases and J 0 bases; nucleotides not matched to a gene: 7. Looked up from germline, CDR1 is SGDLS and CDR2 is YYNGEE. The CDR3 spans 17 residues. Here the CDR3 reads CASSSPRTSGDQETQYF. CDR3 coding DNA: TGTGCCAGCAGCTCCCCCCGGACTAGCGGGGACCAAGAGACCCAGTACTTC. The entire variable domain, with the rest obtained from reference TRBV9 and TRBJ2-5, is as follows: DSGVTQTPKHLITATGQRVTLRCSPRSGDLSVYWYQQSLDQGLQFLIQYYNGEERAKGNILERFSAQQFPDLHSELNLSSLELGDSALYFCASSSPRTSGDQETQYFGPGTRLLVL.

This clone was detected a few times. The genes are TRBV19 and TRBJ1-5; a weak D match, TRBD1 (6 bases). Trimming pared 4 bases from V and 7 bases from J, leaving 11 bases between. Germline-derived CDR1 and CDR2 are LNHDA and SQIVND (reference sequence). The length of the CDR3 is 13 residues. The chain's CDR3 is CASSSTGRQPQHF. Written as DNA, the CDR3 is TGTGCCAGTAGTAGCACAGGGAGGCAGCCCCAGCATTTT.

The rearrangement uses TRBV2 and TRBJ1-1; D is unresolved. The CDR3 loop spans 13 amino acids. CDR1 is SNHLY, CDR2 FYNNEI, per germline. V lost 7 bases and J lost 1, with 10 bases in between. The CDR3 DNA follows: TGTGCCAGCATGTACGGGTCGAACACTGAAGCTTTCTTT. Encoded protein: CASMYGSNTEAFF.

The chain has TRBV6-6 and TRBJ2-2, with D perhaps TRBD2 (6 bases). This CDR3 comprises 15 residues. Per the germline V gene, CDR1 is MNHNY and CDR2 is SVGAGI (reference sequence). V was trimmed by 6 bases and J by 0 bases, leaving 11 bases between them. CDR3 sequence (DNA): TGTGCCAGCAGGCAAAGCGGGTCGAACACCGGGGAGCTGTTTTTT. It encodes CASRQSGSNTGELFF.

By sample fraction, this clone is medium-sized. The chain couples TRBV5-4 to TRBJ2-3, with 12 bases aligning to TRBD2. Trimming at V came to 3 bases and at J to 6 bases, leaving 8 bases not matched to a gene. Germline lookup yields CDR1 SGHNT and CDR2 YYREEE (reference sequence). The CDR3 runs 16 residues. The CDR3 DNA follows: TGTGCCAGCAGCTATTGGACTAGCGGGACCGGGGATACGCAGTATTTT. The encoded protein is CASSYWTSGTGDTQYF.

This chain's CDR3 is CATKGPNYEQYF. For the CDR3, the DNA is TGTGCCACCAAAGGACCGAACTACGAGCAGTACTTC. V and J are TRBV6-6 and TRBJ2-7; D not resolved. The CDR3 has 12 residues. The V gene lost 10 bases and the J gene lost 3 bases, with 13 bases spanning the gap. Germline CDR1 and CDR2: MNHNY and SVGAGI (reference sequence).

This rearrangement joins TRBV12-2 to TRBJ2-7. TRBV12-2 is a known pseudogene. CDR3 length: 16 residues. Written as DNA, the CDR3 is TGTGCAAGTCGCTTAGGCGGCGAGCGGGACAGATACGAGCAGTACTTC. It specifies CASRLGGERDRYEQYF.

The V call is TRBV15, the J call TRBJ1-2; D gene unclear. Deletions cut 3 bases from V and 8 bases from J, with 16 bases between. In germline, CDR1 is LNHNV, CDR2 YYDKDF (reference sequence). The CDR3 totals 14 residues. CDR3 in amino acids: CATSSPDRYDGYTF. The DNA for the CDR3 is TGTGCCACCAGCAGCCCGGACCGCTACGACGGCTACACCTTC.

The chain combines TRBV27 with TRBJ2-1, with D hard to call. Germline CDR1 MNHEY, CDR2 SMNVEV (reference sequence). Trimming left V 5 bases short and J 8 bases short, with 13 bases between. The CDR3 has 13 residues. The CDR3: CASSPLGPHEQFF. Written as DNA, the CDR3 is TGTGCCAGCAGTCCCCTCGGACCCCATGAGCAGTTCTTC.

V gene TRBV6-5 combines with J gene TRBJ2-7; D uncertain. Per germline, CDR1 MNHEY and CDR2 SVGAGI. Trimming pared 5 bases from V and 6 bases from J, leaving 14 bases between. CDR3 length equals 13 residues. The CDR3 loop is CASSEAAAREQYF. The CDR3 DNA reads TGTGCCAGCAGTGAAGCCGCCGCGCGCGAGCAGTACTTC.

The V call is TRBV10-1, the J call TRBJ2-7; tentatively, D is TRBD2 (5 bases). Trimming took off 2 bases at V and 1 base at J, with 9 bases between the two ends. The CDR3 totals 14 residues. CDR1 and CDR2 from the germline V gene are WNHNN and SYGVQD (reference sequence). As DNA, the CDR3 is TGCGCCAGCAGTGAGAATAGAGGGTCCTACGAGCAGTACTTC. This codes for CASSENRGSYEQYF.

CDR3 sequence reads: CASSNDKGASGYTF. CDR3 nucleotide sequence: TGTGCCAGTAGCAATGACAAGGGGGCGAGTGGCTACACCTTC. The chain has TRBV19 and TRBJ1-2, with 7 nucleotides matching TRBD1. The ends lost 6 bases at V and 7 bases at J; junction bases unmatched: 11. The germline gives CDR1 LNHDA, CDR2 SQIVND (reference sequence). The CDR3 totals 14 residues.

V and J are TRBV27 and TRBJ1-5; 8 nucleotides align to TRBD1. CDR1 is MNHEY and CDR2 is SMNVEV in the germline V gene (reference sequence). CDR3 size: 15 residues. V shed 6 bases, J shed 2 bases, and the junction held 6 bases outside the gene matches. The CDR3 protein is CASRETGVGNQPQHF. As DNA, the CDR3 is TGTGCCAGCAGAGAGACAGGGGTTGGCAATCAGCCCCAGCATTTT.